This TCR beta chain was observed in a study of cytomegalovirus exposure and HLA in healthy donors. Study-wide results and caveats: Earlier analysis found most TCR beta V segments productive about 90% or about 30% of the time. Altogether, 170 or so TCR beta chains were recorded as cytomegalovirus-associated.

The PCR ran on 60 Vbeta and 13 Jbeta primers. Sequencing was performed with immunoSEQ multiplex PCR; in TCRdb, only in-frame clones are kept and a portion is missing. The sample has roughly 99,000 clones, approximately 80% seen once. V was pared by 5 bases and J by 2 bases, with 12 bases between. This CDR3 is built from 14 residues. Germline loops: CDR1 MDHEN, CDR2 SYDVKM. Turning to this clone: What it binds is unknown.

The clonotype originates from a man aged 55 to 70 in good health and CMV-seropositive. Sequencing was done on a sample of PBMCs. This chain uses TRBV28 with TRBJ1-2, with D possibly being TRBD1 (5 bases). The CDR3 DNA reads as TGTGCCAGCAGTCAAAGCCAGGGAAACTATGGCTACACCTTC. It encodes CASSQSQGNYGYTF.